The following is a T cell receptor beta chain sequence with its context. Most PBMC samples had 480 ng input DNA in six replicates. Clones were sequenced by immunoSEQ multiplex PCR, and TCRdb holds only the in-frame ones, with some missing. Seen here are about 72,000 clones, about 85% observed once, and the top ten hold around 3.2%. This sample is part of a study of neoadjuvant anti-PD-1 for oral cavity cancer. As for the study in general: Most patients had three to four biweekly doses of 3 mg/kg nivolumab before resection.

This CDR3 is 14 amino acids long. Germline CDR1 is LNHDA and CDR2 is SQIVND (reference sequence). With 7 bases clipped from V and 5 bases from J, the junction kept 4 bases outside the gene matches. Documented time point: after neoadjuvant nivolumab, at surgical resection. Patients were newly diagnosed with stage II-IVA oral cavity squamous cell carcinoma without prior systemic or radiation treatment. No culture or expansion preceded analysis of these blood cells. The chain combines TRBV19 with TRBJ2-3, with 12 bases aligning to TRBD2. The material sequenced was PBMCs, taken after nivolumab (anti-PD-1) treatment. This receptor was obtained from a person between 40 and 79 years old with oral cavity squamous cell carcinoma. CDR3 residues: CASTSGRAIDTQYF. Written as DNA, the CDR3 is TGTGCCAGTACTAGCGGGAGGGCCATAGATACGCAGTATTTT.